This T cell receptor (beta chain) was sequenced in a study of T cells expressing NK-cell markers. Looking at the study overall: Source material for TCR beta repertoires consisted of sorted CD3+CD56+NKG2C+, CD3+CD56+NKG2C- and CD3+CD56-NKG2C+ T cells. Study-wide points: Unclear, still, was the HCMV specificity of the expanded NKG2C+ T cell clones.

TCRdb reprocessed the 5' RACE reads and stores each CDR3 protein as one record, lacking DNA. In total, the table holds fewer than 400,000 distinct CDR3 sequences. The CDR3 loop spans 13 amino acids. Per the germline V gene, CDR1 is SGHRS and CDR2 is YFSETQ. In regard to this clonotype: The antigen remains unidentified.

The chain employs TRBV5-1 and TRBJ1-2; lacking DNA, the TRBD1 call made by TCRdb goes unchecked. The sample comprised blood T cells: a sorted CD56 or NKG2C T cell subset, CD4+ or CD8+ T cells, or bulk PBMC T cells (not recorded which). The receptor was isolated from a man aged 18 to 69 in good health. CDR3 residues: CASSHSLRGGYTF.